Listed below are T cell receptor beta chains from one sample, sequenced in a study of blood T cell repertoires in COVID-19. Produced via immunoSEQ multiplex PCR; TCRdb's table is partial and in-frame only. This repertoire shows 50,000 to 55,000 clones, around nine tenths found once; its top ten account for over 5%. Input material: peripheral blood. The receptors were gathered from a man aged 50-59 years with active COVID-19. CDR3s leave out the opening cysteine and the closing phenylalanine or tryptophan. Rows may omit the clone size; those that give it use once, few, many or a size class.

V	J	size	CDR3
TRBV9	TRBJ2-7	-	ASSVASGISYEQY
TRBV5-4	TRBJ2-7	-	ASSAGLAGIL
TRBV5-1	TRBJ2-5	-	ASRLTSGYQETQY
TRBV6-1	TRBJ1-2	-	ASSDSGYYGYT
TRBV3-1/TRBV3-2	TRBJ1-1	-	ASSHSTGDTEAF
TRBV27	TRBJ2-4	-	ASSPWGRQGGQNIQY
TRBV5-1	TRBJ2-1	-	ASTRPGLAGIGEQF
TRBV7-2	TRBJ2-5	-	ASSLITPNQETQY
TRBV11-2	TRBJ2-7	once	ASSVLGGADEQY
TRBV7-2	TRBJ2-1	-	ASSPPSYNEQF
TRBV7-2	TRBJ2-2	few	ASSSEAGRTTGELF
TRBV24-1	TRBJ2-3	-	ATSGRQGTDTQY
TRBV5-5	TRBJ1-2	few	ASSLGGINYGYT
TRBV15	TRBJ2-3	-	ATSRYGDGTDTQY
TRBV7-2	TRBJ2-1	-	ASSPRQGSYNEQF
TRBV11-2	TRBJ2-2	-	ASRGQEANTGELF
TRBV6-6	TRBJ2-7	few	ASSYQISYEQY
TRBV2	TRBJ1-6	-	ASSESGQNNSPLH
TRBV6-6	TRBJ1-1	-	ASTASRGTEAF
TRBV2	TRBJ2-5	-	ASSSSGTGVRETQY
TRBV14	TRBJ2-5	-	ASRATGVETQY
TRBV5-1	TRBJ1-5	-	ASSPDSPGNQPQH
TRBV9	TRBJ2-5	-	ASTRTTGAETQY
TRBV29-1	TRBJ2-1	-	SAGLAVMYEQF
TRBV5-4	TRBJ2-3	-	ASSSGGREGRLDTQY
TRBV29-1	TRBJ1-5	-	SVRTGHSYSNQPQH
TRBV4-2	TRBJ2-1	-	ASSLTSGANEQF
TRBV6-2/TRBV6-3	TRBJ1-1	-	ASSSNTGIEAF
TRBV7-2	TRBJ2-2	-	ASFLGGQFTGELF
TRBV2	TRBJ2-3	-	ASYLSPSTDTQY
TRBV6-5	TRBJ1-2	many	AIPPPTVNYGYT
TRBV11-2	TRBJ2-4	once	ASSLEGVRQNIQY
TRBV5-6	TRBJ2-7	-	ASSTLADIHYEQY
TRBV28	TRBJ2-6	-	ASSFWTSGANVLT
TRBV15	TRBJ2-5	-	ATTTSGGTETQY
TRBV7-7	TRBJ2-1	-	ASSLVGFWTDNEQF
TRBV5-6	TRBJ1-1	-	ASRPLGQGAKNTEAF
TRBV2	TRBJ1-2	-	ASSEAPTGAMDGYT
TRBV6-4	TRBJ2-2	few	ASSDTDRWDTGELF
TRBV19	TRBJ1-5	once	ASSILGRGQPQH
TRBV11-2	TRBJ2-3	-	ASSLVNRLAGVWGDTQY
TRBV9	TRBJ2-1	-	ASSEAPGGREQF
TRBV12-5	TRBJ2-3	-	ASSFTGQGPDTQY
TRBV5-8	TRBJ2-1	-	ASSPRSGASGDYNEQF
TRBV2	TRBJ2-2	-	ASRWGGKTGELF
TRBV5-6	TRBJ1-4	-	ASRLSSGEKLF
TRBV15	TRBJ2-5	-	ATSSEQGAGETQY
TRBV30	TRBJ1-2	-	AWTGGKNGYT
TRBV5-4	TRBJ2-5	-	ASSIGLAGEETQY
TRBV7-9	TRBJ2-7	-	ASSPDRERTYEQY
TRBV5-6	TRBJ2-1	-	ASSPGTSSYNEQF
TRBV7-9	TRBJ1-4	-	ASGWTGGEKLF
TRBV4-1	TRBJ1-2	-	ASSDGTGPYGYT
TRBV5-8	TRBJ1-2	once	ASTLWDTIGYT
TRBV2	TRBJ1-5	-	ASRVRGQEAQH
TRBV2	TRBJ2-1	-	ASSVTEGEQF